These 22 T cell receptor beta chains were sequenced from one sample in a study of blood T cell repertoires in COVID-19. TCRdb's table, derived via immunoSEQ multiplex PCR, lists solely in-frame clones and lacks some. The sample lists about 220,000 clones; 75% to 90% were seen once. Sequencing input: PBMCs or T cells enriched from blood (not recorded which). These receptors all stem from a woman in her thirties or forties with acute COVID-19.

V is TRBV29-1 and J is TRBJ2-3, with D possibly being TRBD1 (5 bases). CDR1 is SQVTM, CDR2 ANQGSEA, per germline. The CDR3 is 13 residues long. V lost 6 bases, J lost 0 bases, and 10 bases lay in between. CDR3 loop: CSVSAGSTDTQYF. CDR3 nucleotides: TGCAGCGTCAGTGCAGGGAGCACAGATACGCAGTATTTT.

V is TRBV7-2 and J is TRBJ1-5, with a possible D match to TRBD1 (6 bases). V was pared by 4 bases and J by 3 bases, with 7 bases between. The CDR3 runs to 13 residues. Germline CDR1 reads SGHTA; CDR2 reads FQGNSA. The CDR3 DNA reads TGTGCCAGCAGCTACAGGGTCAATCAGCCCCAGCATTTT. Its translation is CASSYRVNQPQHF.

CDR3 residues: CASSFGQQETQYF. The CDR3 region has the DNA TGCGCCAGCAGCTTCGGACAACAAGAGACCCAGTACTTC. The chain recombines TRBV5-1 with TRBJ2-5; D perhaps matches TRBD1 (5 bases). CDR1 is SGHRS and CDR2 is YFSETQ in the germline V gene. CDR3 length: 13 amino acids. With 2 bases removed from V and 2 bases from J, the gap between germline ends came to 7 bases.

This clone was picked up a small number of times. The CDR3 protein is CASSQTGQAVDGYTF. Written as DNA, the CDR3 is TGTGCCAGCAGCCAAACAGGACAGGCGGTGGATGGCTACACCTTC. V and J are TRBV14 and TRBJ1-2, with 7 bases that match TRBD1. Trimming removed 2 bases from V and 6 bases from J; junction bases left unmatched: 9. CDR1 and CDR2 from the germline V gene are SGHDN and FVKESK. The CDR3 totals 15 residues.

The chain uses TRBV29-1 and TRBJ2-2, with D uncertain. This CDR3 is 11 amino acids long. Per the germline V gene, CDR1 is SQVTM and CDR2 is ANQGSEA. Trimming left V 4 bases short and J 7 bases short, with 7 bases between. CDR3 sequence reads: CSVVTGGELFF. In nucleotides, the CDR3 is TGCAGCGTTGTTACCGGCGGGGAGCTGTTTTTT.

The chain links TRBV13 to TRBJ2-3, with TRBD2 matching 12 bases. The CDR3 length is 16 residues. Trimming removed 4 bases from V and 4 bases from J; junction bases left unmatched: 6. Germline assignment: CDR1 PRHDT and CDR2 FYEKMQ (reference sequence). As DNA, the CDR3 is TGTGCCAGCAGCTCAAGGACTAGCGGGGTGGCAGATACGCAGTATTTT. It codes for CASSSRTSGVADTQYF.

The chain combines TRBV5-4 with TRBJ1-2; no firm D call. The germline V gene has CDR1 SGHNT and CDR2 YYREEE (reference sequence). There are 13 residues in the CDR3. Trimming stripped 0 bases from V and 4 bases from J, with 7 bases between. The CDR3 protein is CASSLEPLYGYTF. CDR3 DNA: TGTGCCAGCAGCTTGGAACCACTCTATGGCTACACCTTC.

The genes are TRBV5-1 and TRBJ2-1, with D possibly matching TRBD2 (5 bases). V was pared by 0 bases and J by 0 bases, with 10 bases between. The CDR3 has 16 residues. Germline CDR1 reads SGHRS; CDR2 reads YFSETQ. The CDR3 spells CASSLGIASSYNEQFF. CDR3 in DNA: TGCGCCAGCAGCTTGGGGATAGCGAGCTCCTACAATGAGCAGTTCTTC. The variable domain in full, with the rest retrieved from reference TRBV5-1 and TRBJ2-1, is KAGVTQTPRYLIKTRGQQVTLSCSPISGHRSVSWYQQTPGQGLQFLFEYFSETQRNKGNFPGRFSGRQFSNSRSEMNVSTLELGDSALYLCASSLGIASSYNEQFFGPGTRLTVL.

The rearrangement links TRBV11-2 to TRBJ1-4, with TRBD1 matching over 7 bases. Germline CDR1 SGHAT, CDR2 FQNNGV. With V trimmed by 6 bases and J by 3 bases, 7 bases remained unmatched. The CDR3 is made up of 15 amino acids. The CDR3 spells CASSSGTAPNEKLFF. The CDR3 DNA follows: TGTGCCAGCAGTTCCGGGACAGCCCCTAATGAAAAACTGTTTTTT.

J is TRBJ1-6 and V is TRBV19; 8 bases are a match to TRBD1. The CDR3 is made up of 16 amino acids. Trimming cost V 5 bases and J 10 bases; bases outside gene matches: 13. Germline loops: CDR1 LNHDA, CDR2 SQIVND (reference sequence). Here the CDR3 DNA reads TGTGCCAGTAGTCCCCTCGACAGGGGAATGGGATCACCCCTCCACTTT. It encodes CASSPLDRGMGSPLHF.

CDR3 bases: TGCAGCGTTGGGCCGGGGACAGATACGCAGTATTTT. It yields the protein CSVGPGTDTQYF. The chain joins TRBV29-1 to TRBJ2-3; maybe TRBD2 (5 bases). The V end lost 4 bases, the J end lost 3 bases, and 8 bases lay between the germline ends. CDR3 length: 12 amino acids. The germline gives CDR1 SQVTM, CDR2 ANQGSEA.

CDR3 residues: CASSYAAQLGRTEAFF. CDR3 bases: TGTGCCAGCAGTTACGCAGCCCAATTGGGGCGCACTGAAGCTTTCTTT. The chain combines TRBV6-6 with TRBJ1-1; tentatively, D is TRBD1 (5 bases). The CDR3 runs 16 residues. Germline V CDR1 and CDR2: MNHNY, SVGAGI (reference sequence). V lost 2 bases and J 4 bases, leaving 17 bases between the germline ends.

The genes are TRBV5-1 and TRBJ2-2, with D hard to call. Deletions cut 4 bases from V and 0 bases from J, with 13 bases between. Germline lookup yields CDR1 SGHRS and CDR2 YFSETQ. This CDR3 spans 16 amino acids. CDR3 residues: CASSVGLLANTGELFF. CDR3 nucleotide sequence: TGCGCCAGCAGCGTGGGTCTCCTCGCGAACACCGGGGAGCTGTTTTTT.

For the CDR3, the DNA is TGTGCCAGTAGTACGACAGTTACTAACTATGGCTACACCTTC. It encodes CASSTTVTNYGYTF. The J gene is TRBJ1-2, the V gene TRBV19; TRBD1 might be the D (5 bases). The V and J ends lost 4 bases and 0 bases respectively, with 9 bases between them. The germline V gene encodes CDR1 LNHDA and CDR2 SQIVND (reference sequence). The CDR3 extends over 14 amino acids.

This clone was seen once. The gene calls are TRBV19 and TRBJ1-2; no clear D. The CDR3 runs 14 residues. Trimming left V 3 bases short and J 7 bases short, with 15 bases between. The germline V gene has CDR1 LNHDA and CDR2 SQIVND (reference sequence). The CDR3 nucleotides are TGTGCCAGTAGTATTTCTGACATTGTTTCTGGCTACACCTTC. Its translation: CASSISDIVSGYTF.

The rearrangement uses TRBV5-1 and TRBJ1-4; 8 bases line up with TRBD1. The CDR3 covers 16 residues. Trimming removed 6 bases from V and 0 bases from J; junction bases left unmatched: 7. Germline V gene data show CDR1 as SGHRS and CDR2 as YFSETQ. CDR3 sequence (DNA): TGCGCCAGCAAGGGGCAGGGGGCGACAACTAATGAAAAACTGTTTTTT. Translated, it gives CASKGQGATTNEKLFF.

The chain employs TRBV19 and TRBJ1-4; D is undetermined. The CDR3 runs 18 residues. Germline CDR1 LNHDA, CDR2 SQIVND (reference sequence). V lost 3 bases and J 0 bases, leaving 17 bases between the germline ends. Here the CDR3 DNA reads TGTGCCAGTAGTATTGGTGTCCGTTCGGTAACAACTAATGAAAAACTGTTTTTT. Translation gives CASSIGVRSVTTNEKLFF.

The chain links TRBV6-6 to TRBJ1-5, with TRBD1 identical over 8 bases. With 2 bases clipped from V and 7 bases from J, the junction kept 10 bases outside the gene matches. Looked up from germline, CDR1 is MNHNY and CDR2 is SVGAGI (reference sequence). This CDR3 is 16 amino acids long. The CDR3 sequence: CASSYGAGGATQPQHF. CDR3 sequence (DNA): TGTGCCAGCAGTTACGGGGCAGGGGGCGCTACCCAGCCCCAGCATTTT.

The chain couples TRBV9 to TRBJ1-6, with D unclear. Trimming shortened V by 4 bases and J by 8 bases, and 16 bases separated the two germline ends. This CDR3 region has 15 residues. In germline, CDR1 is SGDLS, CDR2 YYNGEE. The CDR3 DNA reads TGTGCCAGCAGCCCCACTGTTTCAACCCATTCACCCCTCCACTTT. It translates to CASSPTVSTHSPLHF.

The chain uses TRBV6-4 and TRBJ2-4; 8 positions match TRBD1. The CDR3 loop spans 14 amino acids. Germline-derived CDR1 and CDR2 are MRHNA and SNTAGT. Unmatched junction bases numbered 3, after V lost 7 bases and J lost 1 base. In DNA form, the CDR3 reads TGTGCCAGCAACCGACAGGGGGCCAAAAACATTCAGTACTTC. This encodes CASNRQGAKNIQYF.

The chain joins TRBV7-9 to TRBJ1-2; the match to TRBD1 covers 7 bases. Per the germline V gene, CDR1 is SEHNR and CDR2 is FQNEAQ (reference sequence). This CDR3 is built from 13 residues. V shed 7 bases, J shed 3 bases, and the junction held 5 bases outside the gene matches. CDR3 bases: TGTGCCAGCAATCAAGGGGGCGACTATGGCTACACCTTC. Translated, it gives CASNQGGDYGYTF.

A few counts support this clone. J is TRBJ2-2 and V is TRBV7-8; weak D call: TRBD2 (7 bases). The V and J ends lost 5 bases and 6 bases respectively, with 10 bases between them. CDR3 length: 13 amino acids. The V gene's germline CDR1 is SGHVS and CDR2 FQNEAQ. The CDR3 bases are TGTGCCAGCAGCCCGCGGGGGCCCGGGGAGCTGTTTTTT. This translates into CASSPRGPGELFF.